Listed here is a single T cell receptor (beta chain). What it recognizes is unknown. V gave up 7 bases and J gave up 2 bases, with 15 bases separating them. Germline CDR1 reads SNHLY; CDR2 reads FYNNEI. This CDR3 has 14 amino acids. These data originate in a study of T cells in localized non-small cell lung cancer. The study's findings and limits: Adjacent uninvolved lung had the highest clonality, suggesting focused antigen responses.

The table came from immunoSEQ multiplex PCR; TCRdb's copy has only in-frame clones and leaves some out. The data show fewer than 25,000 clones, less than 95% seen once. Sequencing was performed on peripheral blood, taken before any cancer treatment. This sequence joins TRBV2 and TRBJ2-7; D possibly corresponds to TRBD2 (6 bases). The origin of this receptor is a woman aged 40-69 years with stage I lung adenocarcinoma. For the CDR3, the DNA is TGTGCCAGCACCGGGGGTAGCGGTACCTACGAGCAGTACTTC. It codes for CASTGGSGTYEQYF.